Below are 18 T cell receptor beta chains sequenced from a single sample in a study of T cells in Graves' hyperthyroidism and ophthalmopathy. Amplified TCR beta CDR3 regions came from RNA transcripts. When the TCR CDR3 underwent first-round RT-PCR, the HTBI primer set was used. Using its own MiXCR run on the multiplex PCR reads, TCRdb lists one record per CDR3 protein. The sample includes about 560,000 distinct CDR3 sequences, approximately 15% of them seen just once. The sequenced sample was blood. These receptors all stem from a woman under 30 with Graves' hyperthyroidism.

There are many counts of this clonotype. The chain joins TRBV3-1 to TRBJ2-1; TRBD1 aligns across 7 bases. With 4 bases clipped from V and 5 bases from J, the junction kept 5 bases outside the gene matches. This CDR3 has 14 residues. Germline CDR1 LGHDT, CDR2 YNNKEL (reference sequence). CDR3 in DNA: TGTGCCAGCAGCCGGGGACAGAGAAACAATGAGCAGTTCTTC. Translation gives CASSRGQRNNEQFF.

Concerning this clonotype itself: This CDR3 fails to terminate in the conserved phenylalanine or tryptophan, so it likely reflects a read error. The genes are TRBV18 and TRBJ1-1; D is ambiguous. In germline, CDR1 is KGHSH, CDR2 LQKENI. V lost 0 bases and J 1 base, leaving 9 bases between the germline ends. The CDR3 runs 15 residues. CDR3 in amino acids: CASSPPSKANTEAFS. The CDR3 DNA is TGTGCCAGCTCACCACCATCAAAAGCGAACACTGAAGCTTTCTCT.

The chain couples TRBV7-2 to TRBJ1-1; D gene ambiguous. This CDR3 has 16 residues. CDR1 SGHTA and CDR2 FQGNSA come from the germline V gene. Trimming pared 5 bases from V and 4 bases from J, leaving 20 bases between. The CDR3 is CASSPIVRAGGTEAFF. CDR3 nucleotide sequence: TGTGCCAGCAGCCCTATCGTGAGAGCCGGCGGCACTGAAGCTTTCTTT. Full variable domain (remainder filled in from reference TRBV7-2 and TRBJ1-1): GAGVSQSPSNKVTEKGKDVELRCDPISGHTALYWYRQSLGQGLEFLIYFQGNSAPDKSGLPSDRFSAERTGGSVSTLTIQRTQQEDSAVYLCASSPIVRAGGTEAFFGQGTRLTVV.

The rearrangement joins TRBV20-1 to TRBJ1-4; D is uncertain. V lost 0 bases to trimming and J lost 3 bases, with 11 bases between them. This CDR3 has 15 amino acids. Germline V lookup: CDR1 DFQATT, CDR2 SNEGSKA (reference sequence). CDR3 residues: CSARDDFPANEKLFF. The CDR3 nucleotides are TGCAGTGCTAGAGACGACTTTCCTGCTAATGAAAAACTGTTTTTT.

This clonotype showed up just a few times. The V call is TRBV25-1, the J call TRBJ2-1, with 10 bases aligning to TRBD2. The ends lost 5 bases at V and 4 bases at J; junction bases unmatched: 2. The CDR3 covers 14 residues. CDR1 and CDR2 from the germline V gene are MGHDK and SYGVNS. This CDR3 is CASSTLAGYNEQFF. As DNA, the CDR3 is TGTGCCAGCAGTACACTAGCGGGGTACAATGAGCAGTTCTTC.

Ten or more counts support this clonotype. The chain couples TRBV7-9 to TRBJ2-1, with 13 bases lining up with TRBD2. Per germline, CDR1 SEHNR and CDR2 FQNEAQ (reference sequence). The length of the CDR3 is 17 residues. V trimming: 5 bases; J trimming: 5 bases; junction bases outside the gene matches: 9. CDR3 region: CASSQGLAGVGDNEQFF. Written as DNA, the CDR3 is TGTGCCAGCAGCCAAGGACTAGCGGGAGTCGGGGACAATGAGCAGTTCTTC.

In this sample, this clonotype turned up many times. CDR3 nucleotides: TGTGCCAGCAGCCCTCACCATTGGACAGGTCCTGAAGCTTTCTTT. Protein product: CASSPHHWTGPEAFF. The chain couples TRBV6-1 to TRBJ1-1; 7 nucleotides align to TRBD1. V shed 6 bases, J shed 6 bases, and the junction held 13 bases outside the gene matches. CDR3 size: 15 residues. The germline V gene encodes CDR1 MNHNS and CDR2 SASEGT.

J is TRBJ2-5 and V is TRBV18; 8 positions agree with TRBD1. V shed 4 bases and J 3 bases; nucleotides not matched to a gene: 7. Germline V gene lookup returns CDR1 KGHSH and CDR2 LQKENI. The CDR3 has 15 amino acids. The CDR3 coding sequence is TGTGCCAGCTCACGCCCGGGACAGGCAAAAGAGACCCAGTACTTC. It codes for CASSRPGQAKETQYF.

This clonotype was counted only a few times. The gene calls are TRBV27 and TRBJ1-4; TRBD1 agrees at 7 bases. J was trimmed by 4 bases and V by 7 bases; bases with no gene match: 6. The CDR3 is 14 amino acids. In germline, CDR1 is MNHEY, CDR2 SMNVEV (reference sequence). The DNA for the CDR3 is TGTGCCAGCAAACAGGGGTTAGGTAATGAAAAACTGTTTTTT. Its translation: CASKQGLGNEKLFF.

This clonotype has a handful of counts. The chain links TRBV29-1 to TRBJ1-2; no clear D gene. Germline CDR1 is SQVTM and CDR2 is ANQGSEA. Trimming pared 7 bases from V and 4 bases from J, leaving 10 bases between. The CDR3 has 11 amino acids. CDR3 in amino acids: CSATAGYGYTF. CDR3 nucleotide sequence: TGCAGCGCGACGGCAGGCTATGGCTACACCTTC.

The chain uses TRBV27 and TRBJ1-5; D is possibly TRBD1 (6 bases). The CDR3 totals 13 residues. V lost 6 bases and J lost 6, with 12 bases in between. Germline CDR1 and CDR2: MNHEY and SMNVEV (reference sequence). The CDR3 DNA follows: TGTGCCAGCAGGAGGGGGTTTGGTCAGCCCCAGCATTTT. Its protein product is CASRRGFGQPQHF.

This clonotype was recorded at least ten times. The chain combines TRBV6-1 with TRBJ2-1, with D perhaps TRBD1 (6 bases). The CDR3 sequence is 14 residues long. Germline CDR1 and CDR2: MNHNS and SASEGT. With 7 bases removed from V and 3 bases from J, the gap between germline ends came to 13 bases. The CDR3 nucleotides are TGTGCCAGCAAAGAACAGGGCCTCTACAATGAGCAGTTCTTC. It yields the protein CASKEQGLYNEQFF.

This chain uses TRBV24-1 with TRBJ2-6, with a tentative D call TRBD1 (5 bases). V dropped 7 bases and J dropped 1 base, with 22 bases sitting between them. CDR3 size: 19 residues. Germline CDR1 reads KGHDR; CDR2 reads SFDVKD. The CDR3 DNA is TGTGCCACCAGAATAAAACGGCAGGGCTTACGGTCTGGGGCCAACGTCCTGACTTTC. Protein product: CATRIKRQGLRSGANVLTF.

The chain links TRBV9 to TRBJ1-1; D is uncertain. V lost 0 bases to trimming and J lost 3 bases, with 9 bases between them. Germline CDR1 and CDR2: SGDLS and YYNGEE. The CDR3 contains 14 residues. The CDR3 bases are TGTGCCAGCAGCGTAGAGGGAGTGGACACTGAAGCTTTCTTT. Translating it yields CASSVEGVDTEAFF.

This clonotype has a count of ten or more. The chain links TRBV28 to TRBJ2-7; no clear D gene. V lost 5 bases and J 2 bases, leaving 19 bases between the germline ends. This CDR3 has 16 residues. CDR1 and CDR2 from the germline V gene are MDHEN and SYDVKM. The CDR3: CASSQHGTGMAYEQYF. For the CDR3, the DNA is TGTGCCAGCAGTCAACATGGTACGGGTATGGCCTACGAGCAGTACTTC.

This clonotype was seen many times. The chain carries TRBV7-9 and TRBJ2-3, with 8 bases that match TRBD2. Losses at the gene ends were 5 bases for V and 0 bases for J; bases not matched to a gene: 7. The germline V gene has CDR1 SEHNR and CDR2 FQNEAQ (reference sequence). This CDR3 is built from 16 residues. CDR3 amino acids: CASSRLKRESTDTQYF. The CDR3 nucleotides are TGTGCCAGCAGCCGCCTGAAGCGGGAGAGCACAGATACGCAGTATTTT.

The V and J genes are TRBV5-1 and TRBJ2-2; 7 bases are shared with TRBD1. With V trimmed by 3 bases and J by 5 bases, 7 bases remained unmatched. Germline V CDR1 and CDR2: SGHRS, YFSETQ. The CDR3 loop spans 15 amino acids. The CDR3 sequence is CASSSGQERTGELFF. In DNA, the CDR3 is TGCGCCAGCAGCTCCGGACAGGAAAGGACCGGGGAGCTGTTTTTT.

The table lists this clonotype with many counts. This chain connects TRBV6-2 or TRBV6-3 to TRBJ2-1; D gene unclear. The germline V gene encodes CDR1 MNHEY and CDR2 SVGEGT. Trimming removed 6 bases from V and 5 bases from J, with 17 bases in between. CDR3 length: 15 residues. The CDR3 nucleotides are TGTGCCAGCAGAGTGAGTGGGATCGGACACAATGAGCAGTTCTTC. Translated: CASRVSGIGHNEQFF.